This TCR beta chain was recovered during a study of T cell clonality in common variable immunodeficiency. Broader study findings: TCRbeta clonality was increased in CVID versus healthy controls. The cause of increased CVID clonality remains unclear without subpopulation sequencing.

Measured with immunoSEQ multiplex PCR; TCRdb has only the in-frame clones, and not every one. The sample presents around 47,000 clones, none singletons. The table lists this clone with a few counts. What it binds is unknown. The sequenced sample consisted of peripheral blood mononuclear cells. The sequence was obtained from a person between 18 and 75 years old in good health.

CDR3 loop: CSASPSGNNEQFF. The sequenced CDR3 bases are TGCAGTGCTAGCCCTAGCGGGAACAATGAG. V usage is TRBV20-1 and J usage is TRBJ2-1, with TRBD2 matching over 9 bases. Read data end 3 residues before the CDR3 end; the end is taken from the germline J gene. The V gene's germline CDR1 is DFQATT and CDR2 SNEGSKA (reference sequence). The CDR3 spans 13 residues. V trimming: 3 bases; J trimming: 5 bases; junction bases outside the gene matches: 2.